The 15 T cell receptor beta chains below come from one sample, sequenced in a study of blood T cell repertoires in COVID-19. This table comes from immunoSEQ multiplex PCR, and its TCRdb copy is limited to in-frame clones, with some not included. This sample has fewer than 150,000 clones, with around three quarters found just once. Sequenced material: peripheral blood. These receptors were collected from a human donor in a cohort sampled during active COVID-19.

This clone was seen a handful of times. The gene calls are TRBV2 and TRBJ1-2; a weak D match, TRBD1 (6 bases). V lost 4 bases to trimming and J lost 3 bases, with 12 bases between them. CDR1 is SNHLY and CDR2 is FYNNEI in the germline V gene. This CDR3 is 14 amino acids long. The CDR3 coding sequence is TGTGCCAGCAGTGGAAGTCGACAGGACTATGGCTACACCTTC. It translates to CASSGSRQDYGYTF.

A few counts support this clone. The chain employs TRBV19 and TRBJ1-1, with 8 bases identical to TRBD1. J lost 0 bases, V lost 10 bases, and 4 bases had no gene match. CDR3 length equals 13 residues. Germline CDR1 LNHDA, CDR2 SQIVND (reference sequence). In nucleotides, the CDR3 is TGTGCCACCGGACAGGGCCTGAACACTGAAGCTTTCTTT. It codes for CATGQGLNTEAFF.

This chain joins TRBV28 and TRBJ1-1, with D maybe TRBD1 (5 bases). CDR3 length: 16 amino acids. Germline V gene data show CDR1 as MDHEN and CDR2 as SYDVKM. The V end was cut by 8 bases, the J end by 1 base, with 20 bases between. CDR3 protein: CASRPSTWGENTEAFF. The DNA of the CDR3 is TGTGCCAGCCGTCCCTCTACATGGGGCGAGAACACTGAAGCTTTCTTT. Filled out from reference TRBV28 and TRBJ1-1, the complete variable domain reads DVKVTQSSRYLVKRTGEKVFLECVQDMDHENMFWYRQDPGLGLRLIYFSYDVKMKEKGDIPEGYSVSREKKERFSLILESASTNQTSMYLCASRPSTWGENTEAFFGQGTRLTVV.

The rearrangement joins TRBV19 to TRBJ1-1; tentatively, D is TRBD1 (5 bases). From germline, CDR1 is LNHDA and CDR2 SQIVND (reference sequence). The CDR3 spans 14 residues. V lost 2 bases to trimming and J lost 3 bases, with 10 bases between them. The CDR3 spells CASSIQGGYTEAFF. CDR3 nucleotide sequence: TGTGCCAGTAGTATACAGGGCGGTTACACTGAAGCTTTCTTT.

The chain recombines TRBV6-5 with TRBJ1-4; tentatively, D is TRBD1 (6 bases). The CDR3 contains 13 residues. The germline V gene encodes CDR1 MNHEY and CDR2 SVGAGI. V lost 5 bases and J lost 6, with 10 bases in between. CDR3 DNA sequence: TGTGCCAGCAGTAGTCCAGGGGATGAAAAACTGTTTTTT. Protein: CASSSPGDEKLFF.

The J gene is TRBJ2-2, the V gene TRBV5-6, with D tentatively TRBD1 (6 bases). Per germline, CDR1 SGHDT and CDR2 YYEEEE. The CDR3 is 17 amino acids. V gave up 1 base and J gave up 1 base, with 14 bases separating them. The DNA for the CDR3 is TGTGCCAGCAGCTTGAGGGTTACAGGGCAGAACACCGGGGAGCTGTTTTTT. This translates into CASSLRVTGQNTGELFF.

CDR3 region: CAWSVLEEAFF. CDR3 DNA sequence: TGTGCCTGGAGTGTACTGGAGGAAGCTTTCTTT. V usage is TRBV30 and J usage is TRBJ1-1, with D uncertain. Trimming removed 0 bases from V and 8 bases from J, with 7 bases in between. The CDR3 extends over 11 amino acids. CDR1 is GTSNPN, CDR2 SVGIG, per germline (reference sequence).

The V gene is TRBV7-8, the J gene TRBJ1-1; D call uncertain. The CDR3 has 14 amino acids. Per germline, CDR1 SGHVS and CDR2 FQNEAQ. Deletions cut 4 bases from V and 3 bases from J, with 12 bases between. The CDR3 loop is CASSSLGRDTEAFF. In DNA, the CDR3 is TGTGCCAGCAGCTCCCTAGGGCGGGACACTGAAGCTTTCTTT. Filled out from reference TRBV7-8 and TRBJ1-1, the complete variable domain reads GAGVSQSPRYKVAKRGQDVALRCDPISGHVSLFWYQQALGQGPEFLTYFQNEAQLDKSGLPSDRFFAERPEGSVSTLKIQRTQQEDSAVYLCASSSLGRDTEAFFGQGTRLTVV.

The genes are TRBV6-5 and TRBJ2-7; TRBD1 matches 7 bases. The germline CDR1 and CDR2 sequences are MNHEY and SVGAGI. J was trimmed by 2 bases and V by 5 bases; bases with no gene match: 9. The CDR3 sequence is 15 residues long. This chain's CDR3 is CASSRQGYETYEQYF. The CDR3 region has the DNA TGTGCCAGCAGTCGACAGGGTTACGAAACCTACGAGCAGTACTTC.

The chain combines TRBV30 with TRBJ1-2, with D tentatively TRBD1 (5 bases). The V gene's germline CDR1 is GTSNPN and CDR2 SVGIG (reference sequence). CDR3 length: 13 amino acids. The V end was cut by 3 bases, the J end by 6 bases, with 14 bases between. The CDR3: CAWRGQGRDGYTF. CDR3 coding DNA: TGTGCCTGGAGGGGTCAGGGTCGGGATGGCTACACCTTC.

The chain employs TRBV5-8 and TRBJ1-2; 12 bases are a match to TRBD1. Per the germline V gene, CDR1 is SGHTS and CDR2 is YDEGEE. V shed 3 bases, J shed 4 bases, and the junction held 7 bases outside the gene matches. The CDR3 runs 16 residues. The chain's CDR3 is CASSSTGTGGGYGYTF. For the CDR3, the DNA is TGTGCCAGCAGCTCAACCGGGACAGGGGGCGGCTATGGCTACACCTTC.

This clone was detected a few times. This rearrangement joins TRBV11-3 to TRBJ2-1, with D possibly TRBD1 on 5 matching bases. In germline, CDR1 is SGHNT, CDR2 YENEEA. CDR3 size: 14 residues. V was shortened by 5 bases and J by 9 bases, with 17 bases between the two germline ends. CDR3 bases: TGTGCCAGCAGCCTAGTAGGGGTGGGCGGTGAGCAGTTCTTC. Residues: CASSLVGVGGEQFF. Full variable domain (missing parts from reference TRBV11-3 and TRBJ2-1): EAGVVQSPRYKIIEKKQPVAFWCNPISGHNTLYWYLQNLGQGPELLIRYENEEAVDDSQLPKDRFSAERLKGVDSTLKIQPAELGDSAVYLCASSLVGVGGEQFFGPGTRLTVL.

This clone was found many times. The CDR3 nucleotides are TGTGCCTGGAGCCACCGGGACAGGGGATATCAGCCCCAGCATTTT. Translating gives CAWSHRDRGYQPQHF. V usage is TRBV30 and J usage is TRBJ1-5; 10 bases agree with TRBD1. The junction had 7 bases not matched to a gene; V was cut back by 3 bases and J by 5 bases. The CDR3 loop spans 15 amino acids. Germline values: CDR1 GTSNPN, CDR2 SVGIG (reference sequence).

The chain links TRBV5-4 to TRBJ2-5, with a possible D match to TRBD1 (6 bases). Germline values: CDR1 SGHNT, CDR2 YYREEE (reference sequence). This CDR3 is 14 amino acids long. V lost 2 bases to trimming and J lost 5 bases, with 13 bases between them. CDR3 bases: TGTGCCAGCAGCTTTATGGGGGCCGAGGAGACCCAGTACTTC. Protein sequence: CASSFMGAEETQYF.

CDR3 nucleotide sequence: TGTGCCAGCATGACGCCAGGAGAGACCCAGTACTTC. Translating it yields CASMTPGETQYF. The V call is TRBV2, the J call TRBJ2-5; D is unresolved. Germline V gene lookup returns CDR1 SNHLY and CDR2 FYNNEI. The ends were cut back, 7 bases at V and 4 bases at J, with 10 bases in the middle. This CDR3 has 12 residues.